A single sample is the source of the 16 T cell receptor beta chains below, sequenced in a study of OX40 agonist ivuxolimab in advanced cancers. Repertoires were generated with immunoSEQ multiplex PCR, while TCRdb's copy carries only in-frame clones and drops some. The repertoire includes 80,000 to 100,000 clones, 92% of them detected once, and roughly 0.5% sits in the top ten. The input for sequencing was CD4+ or CD8+ T cells sorted from blood, taken in a trial of the OX40 agonist ivuxolimab. These receptors were obtained from an adult with an advanced solid tumor such as melanoma, head and neck, liver or kidney cancer.

This clone was picked up a small number of times. The chain's CDR3 is CASSPSSYEQYF. The CDR3 bases are TGCGCCAGCAGCCCCAGCTCCTACGAGCAGTACTTC. V is TRBV5-1 and J is TRBJ2-7; D is uncertain. Germline V gene data show CDR1 as SGHRS and CDR2 as YFSETQ. The CDR3 is made up of 12 amino acids. V lost 4 bases to trimming and J lost 0 bases, with 5 bases between them.

The rearrangement joins TRBV6-1 to TRBJ2-7; D is uncertain. V was pared by 10 bases and J by 5 bases, with 21 bases between. The CDR3 contains 14 residues. Germline CDR1 and CDR2: MNHNS and SASEGT. The CDR3: CATEIGWPADEQYF. The CDR3, as DNA: TGTGCCACCGAAATCGGATGGCCGGCTGACGAGCAGTACTTC.

V and J are TRBV28 and TRBJ2-7; 7 bases are shared with TRBD2. The trim removed 7 bases at V and 0 bases at J, leaving 12 bases unmatched. This CDR3 is built from 16 residues. The germline V gene has CDR1 MDHEN and CDR2 SYDVKM. CDR3 region: CASTTGGGGHSYEQYF. The CDR3 nucleotides read TGTGCCAGCACCACGGGGGGTGGCGGCCACTCCTACGAGCAGTACTTC. The full variable domain, its missing parts supplied by reference TRBV28 and TRBJ2-7, is DVKVTQSSRYLVKRTGEKVFLECVQDMDHENMFWYRQDPGLGLRLIYFSYDVKMKEKGDIPEGYSVSREKKERFSLILESASTNQTSMYLCASTTGGGGHSYEQYFGPGTRLTVT.

The V gene is TRBV5-1, the J gene TRBJ2-2, with a tentative D call TRBD2 (6 bases). Trimming pared 0 bases from V and 6 bases from J, leaving 15 bases between. CDR3 length equals 16 residues. CDR1 SGHRS and CDR2 YFSETQ come from the germline V gene. In nucleotides, the CDR3 is TGCGCCAGCAGCTTGGCCTTGGATACGGGGGCCGGGGAGCTGTTTTTT. Amino acid sequence: CASSLALDTGAGELFF.

The V gene is TRBV7-6, the J gene TRBJ2-5; D ambiguous. The CDR3 has 13 residues. Germline V lookup: CDR1 SGHVS, CDR2 FNYEAQ. Trimming removed 5 bases at V and 5 bases at J, with 12 bases between. The CDR3 sequence: CASSRRLVETQYF. The CDR3 DNA reads TGTGCCAGCAGCCGCCGTCTAGTCGAGACCCAGTACTTC. Based on the CDR3 plus reference TRBV7-6 and TRBJ2-5, the full variable domain is GAGVSQSPRYKVTKRGQDVALRCDPISGHVSLYWYRQALGQGPEFLTYFNYEAQQDKSGLPNDRFSAERPEGSISTLTIQRTEQRDSAMYRCASSRRLVETQYFGPGTRLLVL.

The chain joins TRBV11-2 to TRBJ2-2; no clear D gene. Germline CDR1 is SGHAT and CDR2 is FQNNGV. The CDR3 is 14 amino acids. V gave up 1 base and J gave up 8 bases, with 11 bases separating them. The CDR3: CASSLAGLIGELFF. CDR3 DNA: TGTGCCAGCAGCTTAGCGGGCCTCATTGGGGAGCTGTTTTTT.

The chain joins TRBV11-2 to TRBJ1-2; D remains ambiguous. CDR1 SGHAT and CDR2 FQNNGV come from the germline V gene. CDR3 length: 14 amino acids. Trimming left V 4 bases short and J 6 bases short, with 15 bases between. In nucleotides, the CDR3 is TGTGCCAGCAGCTCAGTGATGGTCACACATGGCTACACCTTC. Protein: CASSSVMVTHGYTF.

The chain employs TRBV20-1 and TRBJ2-5; D remains unclear. CDR1 DFQATT and CDR2 SNEGSKA come from the germline V gene (reference sequence). The CDR3 has 11 amino acids. Between the trimmed V and J ends, which lost 7 bases and 1 base, there was a span of 7 bases. The CDR3 DNA is TGCAGTGTTCGCGGCCAAGAGACCCAGTACTTC. Translating gives CSVRGQETQYF.

This chain uses TRBV7-3 with TRBJ1-1; 9 bases agree with TRBD1. V dropped 5 bases and J dropped 6; count of bases not matched to a gene: 7. CDR3 size: 14 residues. Germline V gene data show CDR1 as SGHTA and CDR2 as FQGTGA. CDR3 in amino acids: CASSMGQGRSEAFF. The CDR3 DNA reads as TGTGCCAGCAGCATGGGACAGGGCAGGTCTGAAGCTTTCTTT.

The chain uses TRBV30 and TRBJ1-6; D ambiguous. Germline CDR1 is GTSNPN and CDR2 is SVGIG (reference sequence). The CDR3 is 14 amino acids. Deletions cut 1 base from V and 8 bases from J, with 12 bases between. The CDR3 nucleotides are TGTGCCTGGAGTGCAATAAGGTTGGATTCACCCCTCCACTTT. It yields the protein CAWSAIRLDSPLHF.

The V and J genes are TRBV7-6 and TRBJ1-3; D gene uncertain. The V end was cut by 4 bases, the J end by 1 base, with 5 bases between. The CDR3 runs to 13 residues. The germline CDR1 and CDR2 sequences are SGHVS and FNYEAQ. The CDR3 here is CASSSPSGNTIYF. CDR3 DNA: TGTGCCAGCAGCTCTCCGTCTGGAAACACCATATATTTT.

The rearrangement joins TRBV30 to TRBJ2-5, with D unresolved. The germline V gene has CDR1 GTSNPN and CDR2 SVGIG (reference sequence). V was trimmed by 2 bases and J by 10 bases, leaving 14 bases between them. The CDR3 extends over 12 amino acids. The CDR3 DNA is TGTGCCTGGAGTCTGACGTCGACGGACCAGTACTTC. Translating gives CAWSLTSTDQYF.

V is TRBV6-1 and J is TRBJ1-6; TRBD1 agrees at 7 bases. Unmatched junction bases numbered 4, after V lost 6 bases and J lost 5 bases. The germline V gene has CDR1 MNHNS and CDR2 SASEGT. The length of the CDR3 is 14 residues. The CDR3 loop reads CASRTGQDNSPLHF. CDR3 DNA sequence: TGTGCCAGCAGGACTGGACAGGATAATTCACCCCTCCACTTT.

CDR3 residues: CASRNLLDRGRTYGYTF. Written as DNA, the CDR3 is TGTGCCAGCAGAAATCTACTAGACAGGGGGCGAACCTATGGCTACACCTTC. V gene TRBV27 combines with J gene TRBJ1-2, with TRBD1 matching over 10 bases. This CDR3 has 17 amino acids. In germline, CDR1 is MNHEY, CDR2 SMNVEV (reference sequence). The trim removed 6 bases at V and 4 bases at J, leaving 14 bases unmatched.

The gene calls are TRBV5-1 and TRBJ1-1; 9 positions match TRBD1. In germline, CDR1 is SGHRS, CDR2 YFSETQ. The CDR3 spans 18 residues. After removal of 7 bases from V and 3 bases from J, the junction contained 19 bases not matched to a gene. Here the CDR3 DNA reads TGCGCCAGCCGCCCGGGGGGGGGACAGGGAATTTTCGACACTGAAGCTTTCTTT. Encoded protein: CASRPGGGQGIFDTEAFF.

This clone is a singleton in its sample. The gene calls are TRBV18 and TRBJ1-2; tentative D call: TRBD1 (5 bases). The CDR3 totals 13 residues. The V gene's germline CDR1 is KGHSH and CDR2 LQKENI. The V end was cut by 6 bases, the J end by 8 bases, with 16 bases between. The CDR3 region is CASSGTAEGGYTF. CDR3 sequence (DNA): TGTGCCAGCTCCGGGACCGCCGAGGGAGGCTACACCTTC.